This T cell receptor (beta chain) was recorded in a study of post-analysis software for immune sequencing data. Turning to the study itself: Some patients lacked subtype; others had relapsing-remitting, secondary progressive or progressive-relapsing disease.

As regards this clonotype: What it recognizes is unknown.

This CDR3 has 16 residues. V dropped 6 bases and J dropped 4; count of bases not matched to a gene: 12. In germline, CDR1 is SQVTM, CDR2 ANQGSEA. Findings and limits, study-wide: Strong same-batch co-clustering of samples appeared with F measure clustering. Significantly decreased normalized Chao1 diversity was recorded for multiple sclerosis patients relative to controls. The study found TRBV5-6, TRBV5-1 and TRBV20-1 among five TRBV segments more frequent in patients than controls.

Presence of unique molecular identifiers characterized the TCR beta cDNA libraries. Each sample of roughly 0.9 to 11 million input T cells yielded 500,000 or so cDNA molecules, so each molecule approximated one T cell. TCRdb reprocessed the PCR reads via MiXCR and lists one record per CDR3 protein. Of over 700,000 distinct CDR3 sequences in the sample, roughly 29% were seen once. J is TRBJ2-6 and V is TRBV29-1, with 7 bases identical to TRBD1. The receptor was isolated from a girl between 5 and 17 years old with multiple sclerosis. Sequencing was performed on blood. The CDR3 nucleotides read TGCAGCGTCTCCGGGACAGTACTTCGAGGGGCCAACGTCCTGACTTTC. It specifies CSVSGTVLRGANVLTF.